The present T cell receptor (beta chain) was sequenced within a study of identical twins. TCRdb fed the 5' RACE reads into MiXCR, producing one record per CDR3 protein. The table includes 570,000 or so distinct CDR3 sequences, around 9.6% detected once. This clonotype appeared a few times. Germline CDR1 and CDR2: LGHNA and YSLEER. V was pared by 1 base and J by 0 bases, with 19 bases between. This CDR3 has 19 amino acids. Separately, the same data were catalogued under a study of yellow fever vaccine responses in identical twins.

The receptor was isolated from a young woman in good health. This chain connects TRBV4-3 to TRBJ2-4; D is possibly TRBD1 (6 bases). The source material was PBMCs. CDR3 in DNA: TGCGCCAGCAGCCAAGCCCCAGGGACATCCGATGTAGCCAAAAACATTCAGTACTTC. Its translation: CASSQAPGTSDVAKNIQYF.